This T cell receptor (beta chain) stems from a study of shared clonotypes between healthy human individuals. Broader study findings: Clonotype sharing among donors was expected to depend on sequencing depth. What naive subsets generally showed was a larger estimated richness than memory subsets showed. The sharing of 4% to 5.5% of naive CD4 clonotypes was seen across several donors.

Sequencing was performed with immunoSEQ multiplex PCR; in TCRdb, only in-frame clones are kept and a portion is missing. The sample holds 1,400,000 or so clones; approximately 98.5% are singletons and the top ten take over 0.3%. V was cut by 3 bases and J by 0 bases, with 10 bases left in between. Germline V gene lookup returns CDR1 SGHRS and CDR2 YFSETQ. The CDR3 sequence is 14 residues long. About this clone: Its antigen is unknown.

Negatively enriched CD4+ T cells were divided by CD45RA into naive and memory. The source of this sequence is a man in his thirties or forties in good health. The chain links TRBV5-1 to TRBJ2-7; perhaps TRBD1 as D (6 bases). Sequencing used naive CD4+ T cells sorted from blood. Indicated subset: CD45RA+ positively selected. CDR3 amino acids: CASSSGVSSYEQYF. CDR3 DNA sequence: TGCGCCAGCAGCTCAGGGGTTAGCTCCTACGAGCAGTACTTC. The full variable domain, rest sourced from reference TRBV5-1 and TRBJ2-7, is KAGVTQTPRYLIKTRGQQVTLSCSPISGHRSVSWYQQTPGQGLQFLFEYFSETQRNKGNFPGRFSGRQFSNSRSEMNVSTLELGDSALYLCASSSGVSSYEQYFGPGTRLTVT.